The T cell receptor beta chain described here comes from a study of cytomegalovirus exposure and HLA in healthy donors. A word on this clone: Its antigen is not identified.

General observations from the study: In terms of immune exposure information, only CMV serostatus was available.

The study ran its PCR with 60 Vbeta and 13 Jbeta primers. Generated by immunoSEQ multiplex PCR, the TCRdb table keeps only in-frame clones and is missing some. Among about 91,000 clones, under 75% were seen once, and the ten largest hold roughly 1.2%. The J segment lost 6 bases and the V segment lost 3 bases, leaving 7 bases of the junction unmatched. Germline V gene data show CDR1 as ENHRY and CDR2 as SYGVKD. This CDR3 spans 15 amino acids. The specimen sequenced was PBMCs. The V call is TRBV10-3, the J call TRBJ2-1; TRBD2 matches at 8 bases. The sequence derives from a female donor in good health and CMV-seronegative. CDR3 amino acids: CAISEAGAELNEQFF. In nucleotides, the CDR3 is TGTGCCATCAGTGAAGCGGGGGCTGAACTCAATGAGCAGTTCTTC.